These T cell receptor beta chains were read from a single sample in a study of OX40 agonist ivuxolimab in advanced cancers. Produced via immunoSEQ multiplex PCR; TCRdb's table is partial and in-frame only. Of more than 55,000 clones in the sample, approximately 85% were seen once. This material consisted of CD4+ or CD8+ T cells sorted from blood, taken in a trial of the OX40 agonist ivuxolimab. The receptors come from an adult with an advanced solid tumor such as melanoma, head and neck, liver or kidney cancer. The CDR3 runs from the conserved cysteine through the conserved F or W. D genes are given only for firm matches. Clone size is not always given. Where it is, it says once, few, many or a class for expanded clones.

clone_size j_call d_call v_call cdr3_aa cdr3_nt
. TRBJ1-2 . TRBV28 CASSSTWTDSSFYGYTF TGTGCCAGCAGTTCGACCTGGACGGACTCATCCTTCTATGGCTACACCTTC
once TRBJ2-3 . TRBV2 CASSDLTKGTDTQYF TGTGCCAGCAGTGACTTAACCAAGGGCACAGATACGCAGTATTTT
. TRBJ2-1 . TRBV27 CTSSFFGSYEQFF TGTACCAGCAGTTTTTTCGGGAGCTATGAGCAGTTCTTC
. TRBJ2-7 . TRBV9 CASSVTGLAPAEQYF TGTGCCAGCAGCGTAACAGGCCTGGCTCCCGCCGAGCAGTACTTC
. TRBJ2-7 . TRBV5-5 CASSFSGSYEQYF TGTGCCAGCAGCTTTTCCGGGTCGTACGAGCAGTACTTC
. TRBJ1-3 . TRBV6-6 CASRTPGSSGNTIYF TGTGCCAGCAGGACTCCAGGGAGCTCTGGAAACACCATATATTTT
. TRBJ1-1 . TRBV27 CASRNRDPNTEAFF TGTGCCAGCAGGAACAGGGACCCGAACACTGAAGCTTTCTTT
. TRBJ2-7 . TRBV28 CASSRTALTYEQYF TGTGCCAGCAGTCGGACAGCCTTAACCTACGAGCAGTACTTC
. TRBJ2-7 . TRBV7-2 CASSLVYEQYF TGTGCCAGCAGCTTGGTATACGAGCAGTACTTC
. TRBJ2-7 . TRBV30 CAWSNRNSYEQYF TGTGCCTGGAGTAACAGGAACTCCTACGAGCAGTACTTC
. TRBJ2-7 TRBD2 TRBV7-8 CASSLDFGRADEQYF TGTGCCAGCAGCTTAGACTTCGGGAGGGCCGACGAGCAGTACTTC
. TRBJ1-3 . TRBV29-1 CSVGSSVGQGTLYF .
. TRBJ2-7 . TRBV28 CASSLTGVRHEQYF TGTGCCAGCAGTTTAACCGGGGTTCGGCACGAGCAGTACTTC
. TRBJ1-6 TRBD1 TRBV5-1 CASSLAQGSNNSPLHF TGCGCCAGCAGCTTGGCACAGGGGTCTAATAATTCACCCCTCCACTTT
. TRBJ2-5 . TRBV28 CASSRIQGGETQYF TGTGCCAGCAGCCGAATACAGGGTGGTGAGACCCAGTACTTC
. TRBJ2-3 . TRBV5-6 CASSLGDRRADTQYF TGTGCCAGCAGCTTGGGAGACAGGCGGGCAGATACGCAGTATTTT
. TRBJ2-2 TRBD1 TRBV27 CASSFLDRGNGELFF TGTGCCAGCAGTTTCCTGGACAGGGGAAACGGGGAGCTGTTTTTT
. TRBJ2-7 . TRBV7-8 CASSLAEAGLSSYEQYF TGTGCCAGCAGCTTAGCGGAGGCAGGGTTGAGCTCCTACGAGCAGTACTTC
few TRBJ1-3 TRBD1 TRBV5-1 CASSPGTGTGNTIYF TGCGCCAGCAGCCCAGGGACAGGAACTGGAAACACCATATATTTT
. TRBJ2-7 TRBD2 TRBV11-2 CASSYQLTSAYEQYF TGTGCCAGCAGTTATCAGTTGACTAGCGCCTACGAGCAGTACTTC
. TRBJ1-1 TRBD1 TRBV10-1 CASSKDRGLYTEAFF TGCGCCAGCAGTAAGGACAGGGGGCTTTACACTGAAGCTTTCTTT
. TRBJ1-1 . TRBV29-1 CSVRQANTEAFF TGCAGCGTCCGACAGGCTAACACTGAAGCTTTCTTT
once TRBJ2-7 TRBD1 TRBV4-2 CASSDGQGSSSYEQYF TGTGCCAGCAGCGACGGACAGGGGTCAAGCTCCTACGAGCAGTACTTC
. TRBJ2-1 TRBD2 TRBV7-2 CASSLTAGNEQFF TGTGCCAGCAGCTTAACAGCGGGAAATGAGCAGTTCTTC
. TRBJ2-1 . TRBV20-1 CSAGDNEQFF TGCAGTGCTGGGGACAATGAGCAGTTCTTC
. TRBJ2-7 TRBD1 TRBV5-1 CASSRGQGANEQYF TGCGCCAGCAGCAGGGGACAGGGGGCTAACGAGCAGTACTTC
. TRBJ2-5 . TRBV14 CASSQDLSREQYF TGTGCCAGCAGCCAAGATTTATCTCGAGAGCAGTACTTC
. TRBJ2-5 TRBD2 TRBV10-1 CASSASPGTTMRETQYF TGCGCCAGCAGTGCAAGCCCCGGGACTACTATGCGGGAGACCCAGTACTTC
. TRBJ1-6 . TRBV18 CASSPLDSGNSPLHF TGTGCCAGCTCACCCCTGGACAGCGGAAATTCACCCCTCCACTTT
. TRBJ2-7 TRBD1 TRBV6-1 CASSGGQSYEQYF TGTGCCAGCAGTGGGGGACAGTCCTACGAGCAGTACTTC
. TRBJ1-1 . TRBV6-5 CASTAPGGDTEAFF TGTGCCAGCACGGCCCCTGGGGGGGACACTGAAGCTTTCTTT
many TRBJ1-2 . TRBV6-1 CASSESGVGGYGYTF TGTGCCAGCAGTGAATCAGGGGTCGGAGGATATGGCTACACCTTC
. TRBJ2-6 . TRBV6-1 CASSVLGTSSSGANVLTF TGTGCCAGCAGTGTACTGGGGACTTCTTCCTCTGGGGCCAACGTCCTGACTTTC
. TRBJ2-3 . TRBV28 CASSQFADTQYF TGTGCCAGCAGTCAGTTTGCAGATACGCAGTATTTT
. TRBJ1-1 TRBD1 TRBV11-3 CASSLGQGRGTEAFF TGTGCCAGCAGCTTAGGACAGGGGCGGGGGACTGAAGCTTTCTTT
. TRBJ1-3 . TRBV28 CASSLLGSSGNTIYF TGTGCCAGCAGTTTATTAGGAAGCTCTGGAAACACCATATATTTT
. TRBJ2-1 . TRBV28 CASRYGTGSYNEQFF TGTGCCAGCAGGTACGGGACGGGCTCCTACAATGAGCAGTTCTTC
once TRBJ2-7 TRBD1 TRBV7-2 CASSLRQGYEQYF TGTGCCAGCAGCCTCCGACAGGGATACGAGCAGTACTTC
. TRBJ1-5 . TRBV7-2 CASSLGGTQPQHF TGTGCCAGCAGCTTAGGCGGGACACAGCCCCAGCATTTT
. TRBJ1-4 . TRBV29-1 CSVAAGRGEKLFF TGCAGCGTCGCGGCAGGCCGGGGTGAAAAACTGTTTTTT
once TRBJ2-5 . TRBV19 CASSSRETQYF TGTGCCAGTAGTTCACGGGAGACCCAGTACTTC
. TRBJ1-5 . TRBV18 CASSSIDGNQPQHF TGTGCCAGCTCCTCCATCGACGGCAATCAGCCCCAGCATTTT
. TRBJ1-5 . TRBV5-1 CASSLGHLSNQPQHF TGCGCCAGCAGCTTGGGGCACCTTAGCAATCAGCCCCAGCATTTT
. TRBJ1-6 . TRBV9 CASSPGVENSPLHF TGTGCCAGCAGCCCAGGGGTCGAGAATTCACCCCTCCACTTT
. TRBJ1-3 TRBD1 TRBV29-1 CSVSQGARGDTIYF TGCAGCGTATCACAGGGGGCTCGAGGAGACACCATATATTTT
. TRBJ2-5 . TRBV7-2 CASSLASGLQETQYF TGTGCCAGCAGCTTAGCTTCCGGGCTACAAGAGACCCAGTACTTC
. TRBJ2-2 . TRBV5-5 CASSLPDGIGELFF TGTGCCAGCAGCTTACCGGACGGGATCGGGGAGCTGTTTTTT